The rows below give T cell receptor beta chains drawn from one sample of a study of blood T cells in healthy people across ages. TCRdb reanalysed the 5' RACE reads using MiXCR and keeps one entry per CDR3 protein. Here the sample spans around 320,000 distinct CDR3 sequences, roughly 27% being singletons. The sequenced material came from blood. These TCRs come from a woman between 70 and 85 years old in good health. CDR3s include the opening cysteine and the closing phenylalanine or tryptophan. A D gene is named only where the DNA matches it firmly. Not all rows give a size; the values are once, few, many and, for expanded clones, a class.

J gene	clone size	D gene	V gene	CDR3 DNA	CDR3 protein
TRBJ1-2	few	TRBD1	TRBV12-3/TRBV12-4	TGTGCCAGCAGTAAAGGGACAGGGGGCGTCCTCTATGGCTACACCTTC	CASSKGTGGVLYGYTF
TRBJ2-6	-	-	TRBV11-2	TGTGCCAGCAGCCCAAAATTCTATAGGGGACCTGGGGCCAACGTCCTGACTTTC	CASSPKFYRGPGANVLTF
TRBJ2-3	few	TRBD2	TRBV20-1	TGCAGTGCTAGATCTGGACTAGCGGGAGATACGCAGTATTTT	CSARSGLAGDTQYF
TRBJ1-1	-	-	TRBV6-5	TGTGCCTGTGGAGCGAACACTGAAGCTTTCTTT	CACGANTEAFF
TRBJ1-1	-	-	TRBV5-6	TGTGCCAGCAGCTTGGCTAGGGGTGAAGCTTTCTTT	CASSLARGEAFF
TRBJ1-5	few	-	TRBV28	TGTGCCAGCATTGGGACACCCACTCAGCCCCAGCATTTT	CASIGTPTQPQHF
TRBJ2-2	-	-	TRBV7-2	TGTGCCAGCAGCTTTCTCACTGCGGAGGGCGGGGAGCTGTTTTTT	CASSFLTAEGGELFF
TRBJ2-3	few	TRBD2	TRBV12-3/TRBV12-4	TGTGCCAGCAGTAAAACTAGCGGGAGCGTAGATACGCAGTATTTT	CASSKTSGSVDTQYF
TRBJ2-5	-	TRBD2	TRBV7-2	TGTGCCAGCAGCCCCCGGACTAGCGGGGGTAGGGAGACCCAGTACTTC	CASSPRTSGGRETQYF
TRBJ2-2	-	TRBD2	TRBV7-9	TGTGCCAGCAGCTTTGCTGGGACTATCTTCGCCGGGGAGCTGTTTTTT	CASSFAGTIFAGELFF